Listed below are T cell receptor beta chains from one sample, sequenced in a study of blood T cell repertoires in COVID-19. Produced via immunoSEQ multiplex PCR; TCRdb's table is partial and in-frame only. The sample yields more than 300,000 clones, 90% seen once. Source material: PBMCs or T cells enriched from blood (not recorded which). The receptors originated from a woman in her thirties who had been exposed to COVID-19. CDR3s include the opening cysteine and the closing phenylalanine or tryptophan. Fields, in order: J gene, V gene, CDR3 protein.

J gene: TRBJ1-2; V gene: TRBV6-2/TRBV6-3; CDR3 protein: CASNYGTHARPNYGYTF
J gene: TRBJ2-5; V gene: TRBV15; CDR3 protein: CATGKGTTGGTQYF
J gene: TRBJ2-7; V gene: TRBV6-5; CDR3 protein: CATRGQRDEQYF
J gene: TRBJ1-3; V gene: TRBV3-1/TRBV3-2; CDR3 protein: CASSRAGLSGNTIYF
J gene: TRBJ1-2; V gene: TRBV9; CDR3 protein: CASSVDLGEEGYTF
J gene: TRBJ2-2; V gene: TRBV5-8; CDR3 protein: CASSTGTGGTGELFF
J gene: TRBJ1-1; V gene: TRBV7-8; CDR3 protein: CASSRDTTNTEAFF
J gene: TRBJ2-2; V gene: TRBV6-5; CDR3 protein: CASSPGFTGELFF
J gene: TRBJ2-7; V gene: TRBV18; CDR3 protein: CASSPDPAGYEQYF
J gene: TRBJ1-4; V gene: TRBV7-2; CDR3 protein: CASSLNWGQGEEKLFF
J gene: TRBJ2-7; V gene: TRBV5-1; CDR3 protein: CASSLGTDAYEQYF
J gene: TRBJ2-5; V gene: TRBV28; CDR3 protein: CASSFMAGVQETQYF
J gene: TRBJ2-6; V gene: TRBV10-3; CDR3 protein: CATLRDRDSGANVLTF
J gene: TRBJ1-2; V gene: TRBV19; CDR3 protein: CASSPPGFGDRANGYTF
J gene: TRBJ2-7; V gene: TRBV19; CDR3 protein: CASSGDRAYEQYF
J gene: TRBJ2-3; V gene: TRBV7-9; CDR3 protein: CASSPPLGDTQYF
J gene: TRBJ2-7; V gene: TRBV5-1; CDR3 protein: CASRPLGTPSYEQYF
J gene: TRBJ2-2; V gene: TRBV27; CDR3 protein: CASSPRVRNTGELFF
J gene: TRBJ2-7; V gene: TRBV9; CDR3 protein: CASSVATGSSYEQYF
J gene: TRBJ1-1; V gene: TRBV5-1; CDR3 protein: CASSLVTGVMNTEAFF
J gene: TRBJ2-5; V gene: TRBV6-4; CDR3 protein: CASSRSGTGDAETQYF
J gene: TRBJ1-2; V gene: TRBV2; CDR3 protein: CASSVGQIYGYTF
J gene: TRBJ2-2; V gene: TRBV6-2/TRBV6-3; CDR3 protein: CASSYSGTTIGELFF
J gene: TRBJ1-2; V gene: TRBV6-1; CDR3 protein: CASSEIPQDWASGYGYTF
J gene: TRBJ2-2; V gene: TRBV5-1; CDR3 protein: CASSLASNTGELFF
J gene: TRBJ2-5; V gene: TRBV30; CDR3 protein: CAWSELAETQYF
J gene: TRBJ2-2; V gene: TRBV7-6; CDR3 protein: CASSLIVVWGANTGELFF
J gene: TRBJ2-2; V gene: TRBV7-8; CDR3 protein: CASSSRQGSGELFF
J gene: TRBJ1-6; V gene: TRBV9; CDR3 protein: CASSATGDRGSPLHF
J gene: TRBJ1-2; V gene: TRBV7-9; CDR3 protein: CASSSSSYGYTF
J gene: TRBJ1-2; V gene: TRBV2; CDR3 protein: CASSEARDYYGYTF
J gene: TRBJ2-7; V gene: TRBV4-1; CDR3 protein: CASSPGGTSYEQYF
J gene: TRBJ1-5; V gene: TRBV15; CDR3 protein: CATSRGRENQPQHF
J gene: TRBJ2-7; V gene: TRBV15; CDR3 protein: CATSPGPSLYEQYF
J gene: TRBJ1-3; V gene: TRBV6-6; CDR3 protein: CASSRLGGAPGNTIYF
J gene: TRBJ1-5; V gene: TRBV7-9; CDR3 protein: CASSYSDWQPQHF
J gene: TRBJ1-5; V gene: TRBV5-1; CDR3 protein: CASSLGERNQPQHF
J gene: TRBJ1-2; V gene: TRBV11-2; CDR3 protein: CASSLLGTNYGYTF
J gene: TRBJ1-3; V gene: TRBV6-1; CDR3 protein: CASSEGHSGNTIYF
J gene: TRBJ2-5; V gene: TRBV2; CDR3 protein: CASSRYDRGGETQYF
J gene: TRBJ2-3; V gene: TRBV2; CDR3 protein: CASKLAGGTDTQYF
J gene: TRBJ2-3; V gene: TRBV5-4; CDR3 protein: CASSFGSGVDTQYF
J gene: TRBJ2-5; V gene: TRBV29-1; CDR3 protein: CSVPLWDRGETQYF
J gene: TRBJ1-4; V gene: TRBV6-5; CDR3 protein: CATHRDTTNEKLFF
J gene: TRBJ1-3; V gene: TRBV25-1; CDR3 protein: CASSPRRWTGRNTIYF
J gene: TRBJ1-6; V gene: TRBV3-1/TRBV3-2; CDR3 protein: CASSQVRENSPLHF
J gene: TRBJ1-2; V gene: TRBV5-1; CDR3 protein: CASKVGESYGYTF
J gene: TRBJ2-1; V gene: TRBV6-2/TRBV6-3; CDR3 protein: CASSYGGGPYNEQFF